The TCR beta chain under discussion was sequenced for a study of early T cells in non-severe SARS-CoV-2 infection. This clonotype was picked up a small number of times. TCRdb analysed the 5' RACE reads with MiXCR anew, one entry per CDR3 protein. The data contain around 40,000 distinct CDR3 sequences, under 8% of them singletons. Germline V gene lookup returns CDR1 MGHRA and CDR2 YSYEKL. V dropped 3 bases and J dropped 6 bases, with 12 bases sitting between them. This CDR3 is 13 amino acids long. This sequence joins TRBV4-1 and TRBJ2-7; a possible D gene is TRBD2 (6 bases). The TCR sequence derives from an adult who was a healthcare worker with PCR-confirmed SARS-CoV-2 infection or an uninfected control (not recorded which). The material sequenced was whole blood. This chain's CDR3 is CASSQVFGGEQYF. The DNA for the CDR3 is TGCGCCAGCAGCCAGGTTTTCGGGGGCGAGCAGTACTTC.